This TCR beta chain is drawn from a study of T-cell memory formation after mild COVID-19 (dated by TCRdb to the early 2020s). In the study overall: Most TCR sequence clusters were specific to one of the two donors. Two young, previously healthy adult volunteers made up the cohort, one male and one female. In a couple of donors, T-cell clones that expanded and contracted after mild COVID-19 were tracked by sequencing TCRalpha and TCRbeta repertoires over time.

Points the paper makes about the study in general: Whether the second-wave clones peaking on day 37 were SARS-CoV-2 specific was not confirmed. The study covered only a couple of mild cases, and larger cohorts including severe cases with pre-infection samples were considered necessary. Contracting CD4+ clones were located mainly in the CM and EM memory subsets, whereas CD8+ clones were found to be enriched in EMRA. Clones contracting from day 15 to 85 had balanced CD4/CD8 phenotypes, while a second wave expanding from day 15 to 37 was biased towards CD4+. Some responding clones were detected in pre-infection memory, suggesting pre-existing cross-reactive memory T cells joined the SARS-CoV-2 response.

The instrument given in TCRdb is Illumina NovaSeq 6000. cDNA libraries for TCRalpha and TCRbeta were prepared by 5'RACE using constant-segment primers, with sample barcodes and unique molecular identifiers added. RNA was extracted from every sample with Trizol reagent. Libraries were amplified in two PCR steps, with a second sample barcode and Illumina TruSeq adapters added in the second step. The libraries were sequenced on an Illumina NovaSeq using 2 x 150 bp paired-end reads. The authors' pipeline ran thus. With migec v1.2.7, reads were demultiplexed and then collapsed into UMI-guided consensus sequences. With mixcr v2.1.11, UMI consensuses were aligned to TRA and TRB V and J templates and assembled into clonotypes. A clonotype was counted as expanded or contracted only when both edgeR and NoisET called the clonotype significant, with the noise models trained on biological replicates. edgeR calls used a false discovery rate-adjusted p below 0.01 and a log2 fold-change threshold of 1. As an exploratory analysis of dynamics, max-normalized trajectories of the 1000 most abundant clonotypes were examined by PCA with hierarchical clustering. Separately sequenced CD4+ and CD8+ repertoires were used to assign the CD4 or CD8 phenotype of responding clones. TCRdb reanalyzed the raw reads on its own, using fastp at Q25 for trimming and MiXCR for clone calling, and kept in-frame beta chains. Entries that share a CDR3 protein sequence are merged under the most common genes and DNA. The V and J calls come from TCRdb's annotation, not from the publication. Present in this sample are 140,000 to 150,000 distinct CDR3 sequences, around 25% of which were seen just once. Clones ranked in the top ten supply less than 25% of the sample.

Regarding this clonotype: The clone's antigen remains unknown. Qualities for individual bases were not recorded, and no much larger clone is one base off.

From V the trimming removes 3 bases and from J it removes 3 bases, while the gene matches leave 5 bases of the junction unaccounted for. The CDR3 holds 15 amino acids from the cysteine to the phenylalanine. Only the CDR3 region is kept as DNA, spanning 45 bases read in frame from base 1. From the germline V gene, CDR1 is MGHDK and CDR2 is SYGVNS. Ficoll-Paque density gradient centrifugation was the method used to isolate PBMCs. This receptor was obtained from an adult woman who had mild COVID-19 (a few samples of this study predate the infection). The sample titles of this study are shuffled in the database, so cell type and time point are left out; the donor was told from shared clones. The chain is assembled from TRBV25-1 and TRBJ1-5, and 7 junction bases match TRBD1. The specimen was PBMCs or a T cell subset sorted from them (not recorded which). CDR3 loop: CASSDDRDANQPQHF. The DNA sequence is TGTGCCAGCAGTGATGACAGGGACGCCAATCAGCCCCAGCATTTT.